This T cell receptor beta chain came from a study of T cell clones after liver transplantation. Overall study context: Without induction therapy, subjects received standard immunosuppression until 12-24 months post-transplant.

Repertoires were generated with immunoSEQ multiplex PCR, while TCRdb's copy carries only in-frame clones and drops some. The sample holds some 50,000 clones, roughly 70% seen once. This clone occurred a few times. A read error may account for a junction end that differs from germline. Sample: CD4+ T cells from blood, taken at the 22-month timepoint. The clonotype was recovered from a human patient who received a liver transplant. Certain T cells may be donor cells from the graft.

The DNA of the CDR3 is TGTGCCAGCATAGACAGGGCCTACGTGCAGTACTTC. Translation gives CASIDRAYVQYF. The chain has TRBV2 and TRBJ2-7; TRBD1 matches 7 bases. Germline V gives CDR1 SNHLY, CDR2 FYNNEI. The CDR3 consists of 12 residues.